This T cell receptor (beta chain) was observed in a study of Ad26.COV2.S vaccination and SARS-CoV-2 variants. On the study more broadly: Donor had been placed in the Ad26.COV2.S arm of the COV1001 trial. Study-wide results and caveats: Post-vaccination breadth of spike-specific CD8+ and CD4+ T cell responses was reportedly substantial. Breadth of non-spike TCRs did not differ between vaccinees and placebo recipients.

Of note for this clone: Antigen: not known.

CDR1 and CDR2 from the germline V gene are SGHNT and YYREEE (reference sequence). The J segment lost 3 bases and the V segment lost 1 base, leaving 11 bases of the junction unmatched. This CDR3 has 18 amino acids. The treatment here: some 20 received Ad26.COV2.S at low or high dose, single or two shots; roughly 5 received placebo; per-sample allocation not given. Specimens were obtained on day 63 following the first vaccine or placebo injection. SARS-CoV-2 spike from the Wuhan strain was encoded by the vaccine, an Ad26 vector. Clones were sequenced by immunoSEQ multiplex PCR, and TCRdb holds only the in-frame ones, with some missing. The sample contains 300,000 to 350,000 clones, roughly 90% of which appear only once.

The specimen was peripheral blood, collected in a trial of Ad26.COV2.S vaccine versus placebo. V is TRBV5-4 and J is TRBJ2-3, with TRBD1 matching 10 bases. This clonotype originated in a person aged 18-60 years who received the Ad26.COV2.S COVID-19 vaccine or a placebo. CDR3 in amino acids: CASSLPSDGDRGTDTQYF. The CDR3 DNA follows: TGTGCCAGCAGCTTGCCCTCCGATGGGGACAGGGGTACAGATACGCAGTATTTT.